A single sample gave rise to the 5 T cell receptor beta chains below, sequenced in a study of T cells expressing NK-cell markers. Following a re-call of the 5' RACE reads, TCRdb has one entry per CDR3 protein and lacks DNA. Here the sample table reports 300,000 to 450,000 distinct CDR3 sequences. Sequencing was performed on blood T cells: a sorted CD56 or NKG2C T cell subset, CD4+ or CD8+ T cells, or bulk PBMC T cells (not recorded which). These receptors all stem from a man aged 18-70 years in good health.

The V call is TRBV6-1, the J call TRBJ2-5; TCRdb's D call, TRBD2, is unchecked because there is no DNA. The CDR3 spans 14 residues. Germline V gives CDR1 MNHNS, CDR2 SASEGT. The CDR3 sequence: CASSQQASQETQYF.

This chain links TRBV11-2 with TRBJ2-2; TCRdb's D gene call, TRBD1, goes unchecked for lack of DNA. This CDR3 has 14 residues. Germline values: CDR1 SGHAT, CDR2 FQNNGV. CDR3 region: CASSSSRVPGELFF.

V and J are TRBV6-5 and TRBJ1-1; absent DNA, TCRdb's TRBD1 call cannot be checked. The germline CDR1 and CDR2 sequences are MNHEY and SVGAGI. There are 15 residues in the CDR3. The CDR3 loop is CASSSMTGGYTEAFF.

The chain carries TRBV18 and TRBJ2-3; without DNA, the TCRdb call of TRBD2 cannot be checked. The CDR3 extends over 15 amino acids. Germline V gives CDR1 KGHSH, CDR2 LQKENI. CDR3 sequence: CASSPAGAHTDTQYF.

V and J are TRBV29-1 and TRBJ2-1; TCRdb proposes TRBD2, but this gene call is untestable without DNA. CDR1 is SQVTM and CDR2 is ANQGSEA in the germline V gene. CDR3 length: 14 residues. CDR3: CSVVSGTSYNEQFF.